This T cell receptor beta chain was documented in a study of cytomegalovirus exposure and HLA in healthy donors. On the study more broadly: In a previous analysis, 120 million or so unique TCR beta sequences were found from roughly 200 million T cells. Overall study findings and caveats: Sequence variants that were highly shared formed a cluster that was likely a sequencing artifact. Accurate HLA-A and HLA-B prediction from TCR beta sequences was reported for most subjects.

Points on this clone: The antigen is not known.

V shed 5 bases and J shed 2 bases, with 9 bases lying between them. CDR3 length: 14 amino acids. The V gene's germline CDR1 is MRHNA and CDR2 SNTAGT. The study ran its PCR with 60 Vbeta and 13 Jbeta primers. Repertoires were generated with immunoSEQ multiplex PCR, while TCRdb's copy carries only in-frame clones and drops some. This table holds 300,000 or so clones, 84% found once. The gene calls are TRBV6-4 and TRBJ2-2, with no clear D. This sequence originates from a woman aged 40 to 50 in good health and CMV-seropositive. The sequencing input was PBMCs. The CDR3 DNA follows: TGTGCCAGCAGTCTTAGAGCCAACACCGGGGAGCTGTTTTTT. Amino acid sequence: CASSLRANTGELFF.